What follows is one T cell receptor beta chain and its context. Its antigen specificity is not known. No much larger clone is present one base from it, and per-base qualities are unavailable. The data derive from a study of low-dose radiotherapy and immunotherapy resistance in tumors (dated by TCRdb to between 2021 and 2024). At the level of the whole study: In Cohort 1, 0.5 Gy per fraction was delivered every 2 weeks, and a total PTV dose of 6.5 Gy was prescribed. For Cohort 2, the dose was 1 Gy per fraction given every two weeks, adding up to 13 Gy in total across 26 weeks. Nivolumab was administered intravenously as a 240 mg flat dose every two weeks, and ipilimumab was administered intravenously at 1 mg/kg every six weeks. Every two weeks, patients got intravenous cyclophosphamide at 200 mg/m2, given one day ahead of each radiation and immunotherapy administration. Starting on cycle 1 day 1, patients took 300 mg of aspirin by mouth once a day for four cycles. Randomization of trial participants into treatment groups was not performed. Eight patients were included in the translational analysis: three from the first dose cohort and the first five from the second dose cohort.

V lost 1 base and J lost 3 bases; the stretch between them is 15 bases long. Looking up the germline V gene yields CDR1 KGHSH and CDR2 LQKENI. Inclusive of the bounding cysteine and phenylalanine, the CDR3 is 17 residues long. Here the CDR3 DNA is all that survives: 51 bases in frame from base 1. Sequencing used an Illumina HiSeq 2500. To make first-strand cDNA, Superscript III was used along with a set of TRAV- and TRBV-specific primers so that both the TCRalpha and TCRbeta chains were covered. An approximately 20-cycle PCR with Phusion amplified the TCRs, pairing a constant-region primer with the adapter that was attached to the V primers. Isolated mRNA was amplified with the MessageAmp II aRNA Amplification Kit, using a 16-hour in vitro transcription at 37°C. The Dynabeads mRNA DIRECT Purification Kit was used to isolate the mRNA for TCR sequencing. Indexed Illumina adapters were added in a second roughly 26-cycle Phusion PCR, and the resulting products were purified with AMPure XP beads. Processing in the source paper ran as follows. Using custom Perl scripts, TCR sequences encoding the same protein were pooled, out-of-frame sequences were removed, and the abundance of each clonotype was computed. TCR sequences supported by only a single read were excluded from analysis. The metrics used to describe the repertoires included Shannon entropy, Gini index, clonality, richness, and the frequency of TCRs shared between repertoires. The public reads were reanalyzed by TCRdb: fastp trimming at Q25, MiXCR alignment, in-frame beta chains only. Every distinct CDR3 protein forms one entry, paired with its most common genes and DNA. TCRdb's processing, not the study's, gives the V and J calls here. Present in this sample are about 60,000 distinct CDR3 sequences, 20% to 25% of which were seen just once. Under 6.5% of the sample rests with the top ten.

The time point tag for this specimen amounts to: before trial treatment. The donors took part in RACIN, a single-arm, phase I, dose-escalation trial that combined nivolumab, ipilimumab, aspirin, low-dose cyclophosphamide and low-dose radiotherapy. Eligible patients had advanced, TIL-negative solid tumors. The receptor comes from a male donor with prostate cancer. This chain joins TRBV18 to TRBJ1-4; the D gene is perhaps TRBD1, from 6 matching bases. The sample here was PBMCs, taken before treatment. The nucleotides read TGTGCCAGCTCACCACGGACGCCGACAGGTCCTAATGAAAAACTGTTTTTT. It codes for CASSPRTPTGPNEKLFF.